The present TCR beta chain was sequenced within a study of blood T cell repertoires in COVID-19. The overall study: COVID-19 samples from acute and convalescent phases originated in the United States, Italy and Spain. From T cells, B-cell-depleted T cells, or PBMCs came the material, which was cDNA or gDNA.

As originally analysed: Counts of nucleated cells, estimated from reference gene primer amplification, were obtained. The method was immunoSEQ multiplex PCR; TCRdb's version includes in-frame clones alone and lacks a portion of them. V, J and clone size are taken as reported in that table, and D and trimming were inferred from the DNA itself. The table has around 160,000 clones, 75% to 85% seen once. The CDR3 contains 17 residues. Trimming left V 2 bases short and J 0 bases short, with 14 bases between. Per the germline V gene, CDR1 is KGHSY and CDR2 is FQNENV. The sequence was obtained from a human donor with acute or convalescent COVID-19. The donor label of this sample is uncertain. This rearrangement joins TRBV16 to TRBJ1-5; D may be TRBD1 (5 bases). Material for sequencing was peripheral blood. The CDR3 region is CASSQGWGFNSNQPQHF. The DNA for the CDR3 is TGTGCCAGCAGCCAAGGGTGGGGCTTTAATAGCAATCAGCCCCAGCATTTT.